The entry below describes one TCR beta chain. Its antigen is unidentified. CDR1 LNHNV and CDR2 YYDKDF come from the germline V gene (reference sequence). With 3 bases clipped from V and 4 bases from J, the junction kept 14 bases outside the gene matches. The length of the CDR3 is 20 residues. Investigators sought sequencing depths of between 1 in 200,000 and 1 in 1 million T cells. Assay: immunoSEQ multiplex PCR; the TCRdb copy retains only in-frame clones and omits some. The sample contains about 89,000 clones, approximately 82% of which appear only once. This entry is derived from a study of cytotoxic CD8 clonotypes in ibrutinib-treated CLL. Study summary: Some 25 partial and 2 complete responses; at median roughly 70 months, about 14 remitted, about twelve progressed. Study-wide findings and caveats: The study found public clonotypes uncommon, contracting or stable on treatment.

This specimen consisted of PBMCs, obtained after 12 months of ibrutinib treatment. The sequence came from a human donor with chronic lymphocytic leukemia. V and J are TRBV15 and TRBJ2-2; TRBD2 agrees at 13 bases. CDR3 coding DNA: TGTGCCACCAGCAGGGAACCAATTACGGGACTAGCGGGGAGCACCGGGGAGCTGTTTTTT. Amino acid sequence: CATSREPITGLAGSTGELFF.